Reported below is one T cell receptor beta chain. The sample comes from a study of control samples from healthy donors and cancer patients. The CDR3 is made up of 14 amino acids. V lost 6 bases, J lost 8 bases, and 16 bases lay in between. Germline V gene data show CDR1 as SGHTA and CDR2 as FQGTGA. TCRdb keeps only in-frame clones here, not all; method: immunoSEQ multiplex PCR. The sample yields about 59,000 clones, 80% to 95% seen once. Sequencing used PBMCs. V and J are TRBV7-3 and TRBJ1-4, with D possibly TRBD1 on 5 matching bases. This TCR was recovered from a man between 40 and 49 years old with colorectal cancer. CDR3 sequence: CASSRGTVGEKLFF. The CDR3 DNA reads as TGTGCCAGCAGTCGTGGGACGGTGGGCGAAAAACTGTTTTTT.